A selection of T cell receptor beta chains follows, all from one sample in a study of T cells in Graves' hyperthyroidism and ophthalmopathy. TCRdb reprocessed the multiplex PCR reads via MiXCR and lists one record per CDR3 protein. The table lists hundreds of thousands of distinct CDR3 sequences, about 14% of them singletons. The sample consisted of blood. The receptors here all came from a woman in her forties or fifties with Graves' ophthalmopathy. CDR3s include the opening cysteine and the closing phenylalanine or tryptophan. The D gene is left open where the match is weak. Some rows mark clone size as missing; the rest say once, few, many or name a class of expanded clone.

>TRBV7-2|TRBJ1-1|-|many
TGTGCCAGCAGCTTAGAGATGTCAGGACTCAACACTGAAGCTTTCTTT
CASSLEMSGLNTEAFF
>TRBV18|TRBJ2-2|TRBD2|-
TGTGCCAGCTCACCACTAGCGGGAGTGCCGACCGGGGAGCTGTTTTTT
CASSPLAGVPTGELFF
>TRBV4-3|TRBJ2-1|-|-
TGCGCCAGCAGCCGAAACCGGGACGCCAACTACAATGAGCAGTTCTTC
CASSRNRDANYNEQFF
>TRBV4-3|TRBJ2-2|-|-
TGCGCCAGCAGCCACGGGGAATACCGACTTAACACCGGGGAGCTGTTTTTT
CASSHGEYRLNTGELFF
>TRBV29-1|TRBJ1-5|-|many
TGCAGCGTTGTGGGTGATGATAGCAATCAGCCCCAGCATTTT
CSVVGDDSNQPQHF
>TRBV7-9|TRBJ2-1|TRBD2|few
TGTGCCAGCAGCTTAGAACCTAGCGGGAGAAATGAGCAGTTCTTC
CASSLEPSGRNEQFF
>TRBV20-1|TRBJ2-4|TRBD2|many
TGCAGTGCCAAAAGACTAGCGGGCCGGAACATTCAGTACTTC
CSAKRLAGRNIQYF
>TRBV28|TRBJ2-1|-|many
TGTGCCAGCAGTTCCCCAGGGACTGGTAGTGAGCAGTTCTTC
CASSSPGTGSEQFF
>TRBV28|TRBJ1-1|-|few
TGTGCCAGCAGTTTGACGCAGGGCTTAGCCCAGTCTGAAGCTTTCTTT
CASSLTQGLAQSEAFF
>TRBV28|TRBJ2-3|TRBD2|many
TGTGCCAGCAGAATCCCGAGGACTAGCAAAGTCACAGATACGCAGTATTTT
CASRIPRTSKVTDTQYF
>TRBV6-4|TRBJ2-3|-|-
TGTGCCAGCAGTTACGATGGTACGCAGTATTTT
CASSYDGTQYF
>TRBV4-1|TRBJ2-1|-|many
TGCGCCAGCAGCCAAGATGCTTTGCTAGGGAGCTCCTACAATGAGCAGTTCTTC
CASSQDALLGSSYNEQFF
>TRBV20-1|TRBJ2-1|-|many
TGCAGTATGAGGGCTTACTCCTACAATGAGCAGTTCTTC
CSMRAYSYNEQFF
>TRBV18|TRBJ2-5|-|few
TGTGCCAGCTCACTAAACGGAGGAGAGACCCAGTACTTC
CASSLNGGETQYF
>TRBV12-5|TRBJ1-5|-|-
TGTGCTAGTGGTTTAGTCCTTGGGGGCCAGCCCCAGCATTTT
CASGLVLGGQPQHF
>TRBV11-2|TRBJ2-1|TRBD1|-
TGTGCCACGGGGCAGGGGGCAAATAATGAGCAGTTCTTC
CATGQGANNEQFF
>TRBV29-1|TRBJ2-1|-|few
TGCAGCGACCATACTAGTAACCATGAGCAGTTCTTC
CSDHTSNHEQFF
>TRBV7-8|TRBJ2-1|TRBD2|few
TGTGCCAGCAGCTTAGGGGCTAGCGGCGGCAATGAGCAGTTCTTC
CASSLGASGGNEQFF
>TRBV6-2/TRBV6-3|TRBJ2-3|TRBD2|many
TGTGCCAGCAGTCTCCGTGGACTAGCTTCAGATACGCAGTATTTT
CASSLRGLASDTQYF
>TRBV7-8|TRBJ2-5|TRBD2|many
TGTGCCAGCAGACTAACTAGCGGGAGGGCCCAGGAGACCCAGTACTTC
CASRLTSGRAQETQYF
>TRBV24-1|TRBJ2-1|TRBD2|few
TGTGCCACCAGTGATTTCCGGACTAGCGGGAGTCGCTATGAGCAGTTCTTC
CATSDFRTSGSRYEQFF
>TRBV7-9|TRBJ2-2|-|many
TGTGCCAGCAGCTTGGAAGTTTGGCGGGAGAACACCGGGGAGCTGTTTTTT
CASSLEVWRENTGELFF
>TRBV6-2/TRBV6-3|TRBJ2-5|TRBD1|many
TGTGCCAGCAGCGACCCGGGACAGAGAGAGACCCAGTACTTC
CASSDPGQRETQYF
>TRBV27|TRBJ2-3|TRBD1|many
TGTGCCAGCAGTTCAACGAGACAGGGGGATATGACAGATACGCAGTATTTT
CASSSTRQGDMTDTQYF
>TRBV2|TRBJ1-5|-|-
TGTGCCAGCAGCTCCGCTGATCAGCCCCAGCATTTT
CASSSADQPQHF
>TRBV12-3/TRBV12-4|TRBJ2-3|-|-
TGTGCCAGCAGTTTTCGTCTTACCACAGATACGCAGTATTTT
CASSFRLTTDTQYF
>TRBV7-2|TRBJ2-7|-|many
TGTGCCAGCAGCTTAGGGCGGAACTCCTACGAGCAGTACTTC
CASSLGRNSYEQYF
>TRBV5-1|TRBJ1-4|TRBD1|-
TGCGCCAGCAGCTCGGACAGGAGGGATGAAAAACTGTTTTTT
CASSSDRRDEKLFF
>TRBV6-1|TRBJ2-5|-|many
TGTGCCAGCAGTTACGCTAGGGAGAGTGAGACCCAGTACTTC
CASSYARESETQYF
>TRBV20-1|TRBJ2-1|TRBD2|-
TGCAGTGCTCCGGGACTAGCGGGAGGGCATTACTCCTACGAGCAGTTCTTC
CSAPGLAGGHYSYEQFF
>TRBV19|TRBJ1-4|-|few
-
CASTSAQDNEKLFF
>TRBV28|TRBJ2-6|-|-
TGTGCCACCATCGGACCAGTGGACTCTGGGGCCAACGTCCTGACTTTC
CATIGPVDSGANVLTF
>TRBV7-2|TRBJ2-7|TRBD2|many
TGTGCCAGCAGCCCCGGGACTAGCGCGCGTTTCTACGAGCAGTACTTC
CASSPGTSARFYEQYF
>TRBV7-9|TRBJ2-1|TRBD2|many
TGTGCCAGCAGGGGGACTAGCGGCTACAATGAGCAGTTCTTC
CASRGTSGYNEQFF